The TCR beta chain under discussion was sequenced for a study of identical twins. Germline lookup yields CDR1 KGHSH and CDR2 LQKENI. This CDR3 spans 12 amino acids. V dropped 6 bases and J dropped 4 bases, with 9 bases sitting between them. This clonotype was observed many times. The authors used template switching to add a universal primer site and gave cDNA unique molecular identifiers. In TCRdb, the 5' RACE reads were re-called with MiXCR into one record per CDR3 protein. The sample has some 96,000 distinct CDR3 sequences; roughly 6% are singletons. The rearrangement links TRBV18 to TRBJ2-5; the D is unclear. This TCR was sampled from a woman in her 50s in good health. Sequences were obtained from memory T cells sorted from blood. CDR3 loop: CASSPLGETQYF. The CDR3 nucleotides are TGTGCCAGCTCGCCCCTGGGAGAGACCCAGTACTTC.